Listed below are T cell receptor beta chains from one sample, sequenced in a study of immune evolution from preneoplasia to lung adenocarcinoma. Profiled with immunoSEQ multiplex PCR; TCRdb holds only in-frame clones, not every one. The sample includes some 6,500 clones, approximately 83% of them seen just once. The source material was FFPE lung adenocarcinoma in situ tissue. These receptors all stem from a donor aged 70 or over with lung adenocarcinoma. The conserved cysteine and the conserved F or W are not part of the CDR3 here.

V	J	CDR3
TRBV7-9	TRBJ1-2	ASSLETGLGYT
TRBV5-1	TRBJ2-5	ASSFGGTQY
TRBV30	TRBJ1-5	AWSVRENQPQH
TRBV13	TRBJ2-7	ASSSSRGGYEQY
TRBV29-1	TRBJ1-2	SVEDGTGMYGYT
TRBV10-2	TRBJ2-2	ASSRTVYNTGELF
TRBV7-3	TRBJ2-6	ASSLRGPSAGANVLT
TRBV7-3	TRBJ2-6	ASGFGANVLT
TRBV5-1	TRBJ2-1	ASTRDMGINEQF
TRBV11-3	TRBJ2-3	ASSLLGGPDTQY
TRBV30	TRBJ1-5	AWGSEGGQPQH
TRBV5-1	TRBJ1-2	ASSKDTSSTNYGYT
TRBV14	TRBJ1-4	ASSGTGWANEKLF
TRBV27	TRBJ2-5	ASSSREFETQY
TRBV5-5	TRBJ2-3	ASSQGPSTDTQY
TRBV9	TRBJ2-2	ASSVNRNTGELF
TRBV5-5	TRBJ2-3	ASSSDASTDTQY
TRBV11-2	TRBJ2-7	ASSLVGGARTTYEQY
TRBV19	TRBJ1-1	ATRTGDTEAF
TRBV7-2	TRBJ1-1	ASRRTGTGRGAF
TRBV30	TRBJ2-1	AWSSPSYNEQF
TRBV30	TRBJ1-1	ARRSRQLNTEAF
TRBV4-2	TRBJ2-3	ASSQQLATQVDTQY
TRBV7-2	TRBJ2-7	ASSGGADFPYEQY
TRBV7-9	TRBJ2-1	ASSFRGRFHNEQF
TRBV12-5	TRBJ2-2	ASGLVQRAGELF
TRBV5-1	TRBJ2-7	ASSLAKGTSYEQY
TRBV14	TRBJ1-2	ASSQGWPGGYT
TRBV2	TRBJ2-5	AIGTSGPGETQY
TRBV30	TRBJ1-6	AWTTGWNSPLH
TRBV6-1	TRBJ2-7	ASRTRGAYEQY
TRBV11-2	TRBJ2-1	ASSTLADAYNEQF
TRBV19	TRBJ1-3	ASNRQNSGNTIY
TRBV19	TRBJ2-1	ASSIGQGPYEQF
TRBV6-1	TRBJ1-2	ASSEALRTAYGYT
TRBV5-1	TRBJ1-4	ASSLGSESSEKLF
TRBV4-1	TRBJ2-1	ASSQGLAVLNEQF
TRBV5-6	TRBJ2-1	ASSLGDRAYNEQF
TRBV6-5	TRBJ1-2	ASSGRRDRGTGYT
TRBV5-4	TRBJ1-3	ASSLGFGNGNTIY
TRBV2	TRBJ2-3	ASNRHTDTQY
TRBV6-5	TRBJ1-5	ASSPLVSNQPQH
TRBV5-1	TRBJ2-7	ASSPTGFYEQY